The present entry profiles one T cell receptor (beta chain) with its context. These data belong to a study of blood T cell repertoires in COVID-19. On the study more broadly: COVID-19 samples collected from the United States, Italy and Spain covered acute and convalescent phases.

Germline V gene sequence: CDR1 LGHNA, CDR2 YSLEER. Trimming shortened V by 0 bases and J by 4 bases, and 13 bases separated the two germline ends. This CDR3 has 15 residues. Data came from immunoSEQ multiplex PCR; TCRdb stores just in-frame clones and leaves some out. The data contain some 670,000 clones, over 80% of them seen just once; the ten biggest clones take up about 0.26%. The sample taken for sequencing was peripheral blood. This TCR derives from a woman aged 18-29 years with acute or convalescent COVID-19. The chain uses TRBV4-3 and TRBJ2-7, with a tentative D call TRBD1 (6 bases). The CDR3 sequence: CASSQEWYREYEQYF. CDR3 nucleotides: TGCGCCAGCAGCCAAGAGTGGTACAGGGAATACGAGCAGTACTTC.